A single sample is the source of the 32 T cell receptor beta chains below, sequenced in a study of T cells after posttransplantation cyclophosphamide. TCRdb's table, derived via immunoSEQ multiplex PCR, lists solely in-frame clones and lacks some. Seen here are approximately 32,000 clones, 80% to 90% observed once, and the top ten hold more than 12%. The specimen was PBMCs. These receptor sequences come from a woman aged 40-49 years with a blood cancer, CMV-positive, and with a related stem cell donor.

The CDR3 reads CASSPLAGGPEETQYF. CDR3 nucleotides: TGTGCCAGCTCACCTCTAGCGGGGGGACCCGAAGAGACCCAGTACTTC. This chain uses TRBV18 with TRBJ2-5, with 11 bases matching TRBD2. The junction had 6 bases not matched to a gene; V was cut back by 3 bases and J by 3 bases. CDR3 size: 16 residues. Germline lookup yields CDR1 KGHSH and CDR2 LQKENI.

This chain links TRBV6-5 with TRBJ1-2; TRBD1 matches 9 bases. Per the germline V gene, CDR1 is MNHEY and CDR2 is SVGAGI. Unmatched junction bases numbered 10, after V lost 4 bases and J lost 4 bases. The CDR3 runs 16 residues. CDR3: CASSLSGTGSRYGYTF. The CDR3 nucleotides read TGTGCCAGCAGTTTAAGCGGGACAGGGAGCCGCTATGGCTACACCTTC.

The chain recombines TRBV28 with TRBJ1-5, with D possibly TRBD1 on 5 matching bases. V was cut by 4 bases and J by 0 bases, with 16 bases left in between. Germline V gives CDR1 MDHEN, CDR2 SYDVKM. CDR3 length: 17 residues. The chain's CDR3 is CASSSPIQVYSNQPQHF. The CDR3 nucleotides are TGTGCCAGCAGTTCCCCTATACAGGTTTATAGCAATCAGCCCCAGCATTTT. The entire variable domain, with the rest obtained from reference TRBV28 and TRBJ1-5, is as follows: DVKVTQSSRYLVKRTGEKVFLECVQDMDHENMFWYRQDPGLGLRLIYFSYDVKMKEKGDIPEGYSVSREKKERFSLILESASTNQTSMYLCASSSPIQVYSNQPQHFGDGTRLSIL.

The chain couples TRBV7-2 to TRBJ2-1; TRBD2 matches 8 bases. CDR3 size: 13 residues. CDR1 and CDR2 (germline): SGHTA, FQGNSA. V was clipped by 5 bases and J by 16 bases; unmatched bases: 13. As DNA, the CDR3 is TGTGCCAGCAGCGAAGCAACGGGGGGGAGGCTATTCTTC. Translation: CASSEATGGRLFF.

This rearrangement joins TRBV19 to TRBJ1-1; the match to TRBD1 covers 8 bases. J lost 4 bases, V lost 2 bases, and 6 bases had no gene match. The CDR3 contains 15 residues. CDR1 is LNHDA and CDR2 is SQIVND in the germline V gene (reference sequence). In DNA form, the CDR3 reads TGTGCCAGTAGTATATCCAGGGGGCTTGGCACTGAAGCTTTCTTT. This codes for CASSISRGLGTEAFF. Full variable domain (missing parts from reference TRBV19 and TRBJ1-1): DGGITQSPKYLFRKEGQNVTLSCEQNLNHDAMYWYRQDPGQGLRLIYYSQIVNDFQKGDIAEGYSVSREKKESFPLTVTSAQKNPTAFYLCASSISRGLGTEAFFGQGTRLTVV.

The chain carries TRBV5-1 and TRBJ1-6; D unresolved. V was shortened by 4 bases and J by 9 bases, with 20 bases between the two germline ends. Germline CDR1 and CDR2: SGHRS and YFSETQ. The CDR3 has 16 residues. CDR3 DNA sequence: TGCGCCAGCAGCCGGGAGGGCAGGTCTGCTGGTTCACCCCTCCACTTT. Encoded protein: CASSREGRSAGSPLHF.

The rearrangement joins TRBV6-5 to TRBJ1-5; no definite D call. Looked up from germline, CDR1 is MNHEY and CDR2 is SVGAGI. This CDR3 spans 14 amino acids. Trimming took off 1 base at V and 5 bases at J, with 9 bases between the two ends. As DNA, the CDR3 is TGTGCCAGCAGTTACTTGGGCGGGGATCAGCCCCAGCATTTT. It specifies CASSYLGGDQPQHF.

V gene TRBV5-1 combines with J gene TRBJ2-4; possible D gene TRBD1, 5 bases. Trimming took off 4 bases at V and 0 bases at J, with 14 bases between the two ends. CDR3 length: 16 amino acids. Germline values: CDR1 SGHRS, CDR2 YFSETQ. The CDR3: CASSPRQSLAKNIQYF. The CDR3 nucleotides are TGCGCCAGCAGCCCTAGACAGTCTCTAGCCAAAAACATTCAGTACTTC.

The chain uses TRBV11-2 and TRBJ2-2; D might be TRBD2 (7 bases). V lost 5 bases to trimming and J lost 3 bases, with 16 bases between them. Germline assignment: CDR1 SGHAT and CDR2 FQNNGV. The CDR3 is made up of 16 amino acids. CDR3 sequence (DNA): TGTGCCAGCAGCCCCATAAAGGGGGGGGACACCGGGGAGCTGTTTTTT. Protein: CASSPIKGGDTGELFF.

J is TRBJ2-2 and V is TRBV5-4; D is possibly TRBD1 (6 bases). The germline V and J ends were trimmed by 3 bases and 6 bases, with 15 bases remaining between them. Germline V CDR1 and CDR2: SGHNT, YYREEE (reference sequence). CDR3 length: 15 residues. The chain's CDR3 is CASSWGQTRSGELFF. The CDR3 bases are TGTGCCAGCAGCTGGGGACAAACAAGATCCGGGGAGCTGTTTTTT. Full variable domain (missing parts from reference TRBV5-4 and TRBJ2-2): ETGVTQSPTHLIKTRGQQVTLRCSSQSGHNTVSWYQQALGQGPQFIFQYYREEENGRGNFPPRFSGLQFPNYSSELNVNALELDDSALYLCASSWGQTRSGELFFGEGSRLTVL.

V and J are TRBV27 and TRBJ1-5; 10 bases match TRBD1. The CDR3 runs to 15 residues. Germline V gene sequence: CDR1 MNHEY, CDR2 SMNVEV (reference sequence). V lost 9 bases, J lost 2 bases, and 7 bases stayed unmatched. The CDR3 reads CASRQGARGNQPQHF. The CDR3 coding sequence is TGTGCCAGTAGACAGGGGGCGCGGGGCAATCAGCCCCAGCATTTT.

The chain has TRBV5-1 and TRBJ2-3; 7 nucleotides align to TRBD1. The ends lost 5 bases at V and 1 base at J; junction bases unmatched: 4. This CDR3 comprises 14 residues. CDR1 and CDR2 from the germline V gene are SGHRS and YFSETQ. As DNA, the CDR3 is TGCGCCAGCAGGGGACAGTCTCGCACAGATACGCAGTATTTT. Amino acid sequence: CASRGQSRTDTQYF.

The genes are TRBV7-2 and TRBJ2-3, with D possibly being TRBD2 (6 bases). The germline V gene has CDR1 SGHTA and CDR2 FQGNSA. The CDR3 runs to 16 residues. Trimming left V 1 base short and J 5 bases short, with 16 bases between. DNA for the CDR3: TGTGCCAGCAGCTTAGATAGCGGCCTGGGAGGAGATACGCAGTATTTT. Protein: CASSLDSGLGGDTQYF. Together with reference TRBV7-2 and TRBJ2-3, the CDR3 gives the full variable domain: GAGVSQSPSNKVTEKGKDVELRCDPISGHTALYWYRQSLGQGLEFLIYFQGNSAPDKSGLPSDRFSAERTGGSVSTLTIQRTQQEDSAVYLCASSLDSGLGGDTQYFGPGTRLTVL.

V is TRBV18 and J is TRBJ1-1; possible D gene TRBD1, 5 bases. The CDR3 has 12 amino acids. The germline gives CDR1 KGHSH, CDR2 LQKENI. Trimming took 4 bases from V and 6 from J, leaving 9 bases between them. CDR3 in DNA: TGTGCCAGCTCACTAACGGGGGCTGAAGCTTTCTTT. Amino acids: CASSLTGAEAFF.

The genes are TRBV6-1 and TRBJ1-1; 10 nucleotides match TRBD1. Germline lookup yields CDR1 MNHNS and CDR2 SASEGT. This CDR3 has 17 amino acids. After removal of 2 bases from V and 2 bases from J, the junction contained 8 bases not matched to a gene. The CDR3 coding sequence is TGTGCCAGCAGTGAATGGTGGACAGGGGGGGGAAACACTGAAGCTTTCTTT. Its protein product is CASSEWWTGGGNTEAFF.

The chain employs TRBV19 and TRBJ2-7, with TRBD2 matching over 7 bases. In germline, CDR1 is LNHDA, CDR2 SQIVND (reference sequence). This CDR3 spans 14 amino acids. V was pared by 3 bases and J by 0 bases, with 2 bases of the junction left unmatched. This CDR3 is CASSISGDSYEQYF. DNA of the CDR3: TGTGCCAGTAGTATCAGCGGGGACTCCTACGAGCAGTACTTC.

V usage is TRBV5-1 and J usage is TRBJ2-7; 8 bases map to TRBD1. Germline V gene data show CDR1 as SGHRS and CDR2 as YFSETQ. The CDR3 contains 14 residues. V lost 4 bases and J lost 3; bases outside the gene matches: 6. The CDR3 here is CASSLEGTGYEQYF. The CDR3 DNA is TGCGCCAGCAGCCTTGAGGGGACAGGCTACGAGCAGTACTTC.

The chain employs TRBV9 and TRBJ1-1, with D uncertain. The CDR3 is 14 residues long. The germline V gene has CDR1 SGDLS and CDR2 YYNGEE. V lost 0 bases, J lost 3 bases, and 9 bases lay in between. The DNA of the CDR3 is TGTGCCAGCAGCGTAGAGGGAGCGTACACTGAAGCTTTCTTT. This encodes CASSVEGAYTEAFF.

This chain connects TRBV6-5 to TRBJ1-5, with a weak D call TRBD1 (5 bases). Between the trimmed V and J ends, which lost 11 bases and 4 bases, there was a span of 9 bases. This CDR3 is 11 amino acids long. The germline V gene has CDR1 MNHEY and CDR2 SVGAGI. Here the CDR3 reads CAGGTNQPQHF. For the CDR3, the DNA is TGTGCCGGGGGGACGAATCAGCCCCAGCATTTT.

The chain has TRBV29-1 and TRBJ2-7, with unresolved D. The CDR3 is made up of 13 amino acids. Germline lookup yields CDR1 SQVTM and CDR2 ANQGSEA. CDR3 sequence: CSALSESSYEQYF. In DNA form, the CDR3 reads TGCAGTGCCTTATCGGAGAGCTCCTACGAGCAGTACTTC.

This chain joins TRBV7-9 and TRBJ2-5; 7 bases align to TRBD1. CDR1 and CDR2 from the germline V gene are SEHNR and FQNEAQ (reference sequence). This CDR3 is built from 16 residues. Losses at the gene ends were 8 bases for V and 1 base for J; bases not matched to a gene: 13. The CDR3 here is CASFRLFRDSQETQYF. The CDR3 DNA follows: TGTGCCAGCTTTCGGCTATTTCGGGACAGCCAAGAGACCCAGTACTTC.

J is TRBJ1-1 and V is TRBV19; possible D gene TRBD1, 5 bases. V was pared by 9 bases and J by 6 bases, with 20 bases between. The germline V gene encodes CDR1 LNHDA and CDR2 SQIVND (reference sequence). The length of the CDR3 is 14 residues. The CDR3 nucleotides read TGTGCCAGCCAGGCGGGGGGGAACCTTCCTGAAGCTTTCTTT. This encodes CASQAGGNLPEAFF. Full variable domain (outside the CDR3, taken from reference TRBV19 and TRBJ1-1): DGGITQSPKYLFRKEGQNVTLSCEQNLNHDAMYWYRQDPGQGLRLIYYSQIVNDFQKGDIAEGYSVSREKKESFPLTVTSAQKNPTAFYLCASQAGGNLPEAFFGQGTRLTVV.

The chain links TRBV6-5 to TRBJ1-3; TRBD1 is a possible D gene (5 bases). The germline gives CDR1 MNHEY, CDR2 SVGAGI. V was shortened by 6 bases and J by 0 bases, with 9 bases between the two germline ends. The CDR3 extends over 14 amino acids. Here the CDR3 reads CASRSTASGNTIYF. CDR3 bases: TGTGCCAGCAGATCGACAGCCTCTGGAAACACCATATATTTT.

V gene TRBV14 combines with J gene TRBJ1-1; D ambiguous. V was pared by 2 bases and J by 1 base, with 14 bases between. Germline V gives CDR1 SGHDN, CDR2 FVKESK. The CDR3 length is 16 residues. The CDR3 sequence is CASSQRTITRNTEAFF. CDR3 nucleotides: TGTGCCAGCAGCCAACGAACCATCACACGGAACACTGAAGCTTTCTTT.

The rearrangement links TRBV19 to TRBJ1-2; D might be TRBD1 (6 bases). Germline lookup yields CDR1 LNHDA and CDR2 SQIVND (reference sequence). V was cut by 7 bases and J by 4 bases, with 16 bases left in between. This CDR3 region has 14 residues. CDR3 DNA: TGTGCCAGTAACCGGGACACTGCCGGCTATGGCTACACCTTC. Translating it yields CASNRDTAGYGYTF.

Here the CDR3 DNA reads TGTGCCAGCAGCCGCGACCAGGGGGAGCAGTTCTTC. This codes for CASSRDQGEQFF. This chain joins TRBV7-3 and TRBJ2-1; D may be TRBD1 (6 bases). The V gene's germline CDR1 is SGHTA and CDR2 FQGTGA. V lost 5 bases, J lost 10 bases, and 12 bases lay in between. This CDR3 has 12 residues.

The chain is built from TRBV5-4 and TRBJ1-3; the match to TRBD1 covers 9 bases. V lost 3 bases and J lost 0; bases outside the gene matches: 4. CDR3 length equals 16 residues. From germline, CDR1 is SGHNT and CDR2 YYREEE (reference sequence). CDR3 coding DNA: TGTGCCAGCAGCTCCCGGACAGGGGTCTCTGGAAACACCATATATTTT. It codes for CASSSRTGVSGNTIYF.

The V gene is TRBV13, the J gene TRBJ2-2, with D possibly TRBD2 on 7 matching bases. The CDR3 is made up of 17 amino acids. CDR1 PRHDT and CDR2 FYEKMQ come from the germline V gene (reference sequence). V lost 5 bases and J 5 bases, leaving 21 bases between the germline ends. CDR3 in DNA: TGTGCCAGCAGCCCAACCCGGGGGGCTGTGGGGACCGGGGAGCTGTTTTTT. Protein sequence: CASSPTRGAVGTGELFF.

This clone was seen a single time. CDR3 bases: TGTGCCAGCAGCAGCCAGGGGTTCGGCACTGAAGCTTTCTTT. This codes for CASSSQGFGTEAFF. The chain carries TRBV7-2 and TRBJ1-1; perhaps TRBD1 as D (6 bases). Per germline, CDR1 SGHTA and CDR2 FQGNSA. The CDR3 loop spans 14 amino acids. V lost 5 bases to trimming and J lost 4 bases, with 14 bases between them.

The chain joins TRBV18 to TRBJ2-7; 14 nucleotides line up with TRBD2. The junction had 23 bases not matched to a gene; V was cut back by 3 bases and J by 4 bases. CDR1 is KGHSH and CDR2 is LQKENI in the germline V gene. The CDR3 spans 22 residues. CDR3 residues: CASSPAMSQDGLAGGLSYEQYF. CDR3 nucleotides: TGTGCCAGCTCACCGGCGATGTCACAAGACGGACTAGCGGGGGGACTTTCGTACGAGCAGTACTTC.

By sample share, this clone is medium-sized. V is TRBV27 and J is TRBJ2-3, with 8 bases matching TRBD1. The CDR3 sequence is 17 residues long. Looked up from germline, CDR1 is MNHEY and CDR2 is SMNVEV (reference sequence). The trim removed 8 bases at V and 3 bases at J, leaving 16 bases unmatched. The CDR3 DNA is TGTGCCAGCGGACGGACAGGGTCAATGTTGGGTACAGATACGCAGTATTTT. Residues: CASGRTGSMLGTDTQYF.

This clone was detected only once. The genes are TRBV11-2 and TRBJ2-2; possibly TRBD1 for D (7 bases). Trimming took 6 bases from V and 7 from J, leaving 15 bases between them. Germline CDR1 is SGHAT and CDR2 is FQNNGV. CDR3 length equals 14 residues. The CDR3 DNA reads TGTGCCAGCAGTCGACAGGGAGGTGGCGGGGAGCTGTTTTTT. It is translated as CASSRQGGGGELFF. The complete variable domain, with remaining parts taken from reference TRBV11-2 and TRBJ2-2, reads EAGVAQSPRYKIIEKRQSVAFWCNPISGHATLYWYQQILGQGPKLLIQFQNNGVVDDSQLPKDRFSAERLKGVDSTLKIQPAKLEDSAVYLCASSRQGGGGELFFGEGSRLTVL.